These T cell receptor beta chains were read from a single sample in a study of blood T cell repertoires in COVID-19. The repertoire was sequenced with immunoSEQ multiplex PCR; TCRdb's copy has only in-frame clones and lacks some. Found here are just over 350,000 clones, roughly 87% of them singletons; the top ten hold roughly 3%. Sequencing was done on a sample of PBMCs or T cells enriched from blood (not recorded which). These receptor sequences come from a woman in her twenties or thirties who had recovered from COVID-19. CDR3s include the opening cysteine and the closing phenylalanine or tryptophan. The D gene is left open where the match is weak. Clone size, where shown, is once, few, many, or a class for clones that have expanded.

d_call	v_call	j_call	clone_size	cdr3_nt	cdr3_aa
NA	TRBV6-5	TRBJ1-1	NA	TGTGCCAGCATGAGAGCCATGAACACTGAAGCTTTCTTT	CASMRAMNTEAFF
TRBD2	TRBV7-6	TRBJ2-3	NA	TGTGCCAGCAGCTTGAGCGGGGGGGGCTCAGATACGCAGTATTTT	CASSLSGGGSDTQYF
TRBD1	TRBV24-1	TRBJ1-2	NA	TGTGCCACCAGTGAAAACAGGGGAAACTATGGCTACACCTTC	CATSENRGNYGYTF
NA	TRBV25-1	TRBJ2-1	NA	TGTGCCAGCAGTGAAGTCAGTAGCGGATACAATGAGCAGTTCTTC	CASSEVSSGYNEQFF
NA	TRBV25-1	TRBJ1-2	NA	TGTGCCAGCAGTGAAACCGGAGTCACCCCAAACTATGGCTACACCTTC	CASSETGVTPNYGYTF
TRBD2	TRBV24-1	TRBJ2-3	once	TGTGCCACCAGTGAAACGGGACTAGCGGGAGGGTATACGCAGTATTTT	CATSETGLAGGYTQYF
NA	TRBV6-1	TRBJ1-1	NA	TGTGCCAGCAGTGAAGCGTGGAAGGGGTCGGCCACTGAAGCTTTCTTT	CASSEAWKGSATEAFF
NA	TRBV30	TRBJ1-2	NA	TGTGCCTGGGCAACAGGACGGACCTTTGGCTACACCTTC	CAWATGRTFGYTF
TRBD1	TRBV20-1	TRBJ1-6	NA	TGCAGTGCTAGTCCTCCTGACAGGGATAATTCACCCCTCCACTTT	CSASPPDRDNSPLHF
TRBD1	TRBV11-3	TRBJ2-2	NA	TGTGCCAGCAGATACAGGGGGCACGGCACCGGGGAGCTGTTTTTT	CASRYRGHGTGELFF
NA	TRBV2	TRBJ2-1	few	TGTGCCAGCAGCCCCCAACTGGGCCTCAATGAGCAGTTCTTC	CASSPQLGLNEQFF
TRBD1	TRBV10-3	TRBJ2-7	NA	TGTGCCACAGGGGATGGACAGGCCTCCTTTCTCGAGCAGTACTTC	CATGDGQASFLEQYF
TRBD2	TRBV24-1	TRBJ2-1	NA	TGTGCCACCAGTGATACCGGGAGGGCCAACAATGAGCAGTTCTTC	CATSDTGRANNEQFF
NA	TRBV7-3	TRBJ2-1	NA	TGTGCCAGCAGCTTAACCTCGTTCTCTGAGCAGTTCTTC	CASSLTSFSEQFF
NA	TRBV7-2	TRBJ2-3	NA	TGTGCCAGCAGCTTAACGTCAGCGATTTTGGATACGCAGTATTTT	CASSLTSAILDTQYF
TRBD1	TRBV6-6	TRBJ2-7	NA	TGTGCCAGCCGGACAGGGACCCCCTACGAGCAGTACTTC	CASRTGTPYEQYF
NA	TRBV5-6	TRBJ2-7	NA	TGTGCCAGCAGCCCAGGGAGGGGGTCCTACGAGCAGTACTTC	CASSPGRGSYEQYF
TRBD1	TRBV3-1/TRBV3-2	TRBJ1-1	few	TGTGCCAGCAGCCCTATACAGGGGGCGCACACTGAAGCTTTCTTT	CASSPIQGAHTEAFF
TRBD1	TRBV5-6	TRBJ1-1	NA	TGTGCCAGCAGCTATACTACAGGGGGTGGAAACACTGAAGCTTTCTTT	CASSYTTGGGNTEAFF
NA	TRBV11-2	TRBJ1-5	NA	TGTGCCAGCAGCTTAGGTCCCAAGGGGCAGCCCCAGCATTTT	CASSLGPKGQPQHF
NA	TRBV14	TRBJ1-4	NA	TGTGCCAGCAGCCAAGAGTCCCAGGGGAATGAAAAACTGTTTTTT	CASSQESQGNEKLFF
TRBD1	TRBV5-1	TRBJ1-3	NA	TGCGCCAGCAGCCGGGACAGCGCGACGTCTGGAAACACCATATATTTT	CASSRDSATSGNTIYF
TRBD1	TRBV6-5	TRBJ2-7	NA	TGTGCCAGCAGTAGGGGGCCTTTCTCCTACGAGCAGTACTTC	CASSRGPFSYEQYF
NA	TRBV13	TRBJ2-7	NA	TGTGCCAGCAGCTTCCACGGGGTTTACGAGCAGTACTTC	CASSFHGVYEQYF
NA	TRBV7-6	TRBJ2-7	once	TGTGCCAGCAGCTCCACCTACGAGCAGTACTTC	CASSSTYEQYF
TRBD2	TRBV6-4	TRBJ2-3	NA	TGTGCCAGCAGTGACTCTGGGACTAGCGTAGATACGCAGTATTTT	CASSDSGTSVDTQYF
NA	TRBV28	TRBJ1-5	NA	TGTGCCAGCAACCCACTCCGGGGTAGCAATCAGCCCCAGCATTTT	CASNPLRGSNQPQHF
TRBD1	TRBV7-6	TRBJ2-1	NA	TGTGCCAGCAGCCCAACAGGGGGAGGTGAGCAGTTCTTC	CASSPTGGGEQFF
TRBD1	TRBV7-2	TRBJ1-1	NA	TGTGCCAGCAGCTCCCTGGCAGGGGGCAGGGCTGAAGCTTTCTTT	CASSSLAGGRAEAFF
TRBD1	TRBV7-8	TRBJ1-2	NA	TGTGCCAGCAGCAGGGACAGGGCGGACTATGGCTACACCTTC	CASSRDRADYGYTF
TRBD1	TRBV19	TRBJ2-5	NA	TGTGCCAGTAGTCATCAGGGGGCGCGGACTCAAGAGACCCAGTACTTC	CASSHQGARTQETQYF
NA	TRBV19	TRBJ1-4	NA	TGTGCCAGTAGTACCTACAGGGCGACGGCTAATGAAAAACTGTTTTTT	CASSTYRATANEKLFF
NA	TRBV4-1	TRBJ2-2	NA	TGCGCCAGCAGCCTAGGACAGATAACGAACACCGGGGAGCTGTTTTTT	CASSLGQITNTGELFF
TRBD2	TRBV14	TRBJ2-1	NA	TGTGCCAGCAGCCTAGCGGGAGGTTTTGGTGAGCAGTTCTTC	CASSLAGGFGEQFF
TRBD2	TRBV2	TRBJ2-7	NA	TGTGCCAGCAGTGGCTTACTAGCGGTGGCCTACGAGCAGTACTTC	CASSGLLAVAYEQYF
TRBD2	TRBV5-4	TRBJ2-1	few	TGTGCCAGCAGTTACCCGGGACTAGTGTTCAATGAGCAGTTCTTC	CASSYPGLVFNEQFF
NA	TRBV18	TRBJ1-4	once	TGTGCCAGCTCACCTCAAAAAGGGGGTACTAATGAAAAACTGTTTTTT	CASSPQKGGTNEKLFF
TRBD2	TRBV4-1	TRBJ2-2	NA	TGCGCCAGCACCCGGGGCGGGGGGTATACCGGGGAGCTGTTTTTT	CASTRGGGYTGELFF
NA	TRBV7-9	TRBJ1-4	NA	TGTGCCAGCAGCTTAGCAGGGGCAGGTGAAAAACTGTTTTTT	CASSLAGAGEKLFF
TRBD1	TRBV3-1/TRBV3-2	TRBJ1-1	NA	TGTGCCAGCAACACAGGGGTTGTAAACACTGAAGCTTTCTTT	CASNTGVVNTEAFF
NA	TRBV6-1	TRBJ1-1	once	TGTGCCAGCAGTGAGAGGGGGGGGCGCGGGACTGAAGCTTTCTTT	CASSERGGRGTEAFF